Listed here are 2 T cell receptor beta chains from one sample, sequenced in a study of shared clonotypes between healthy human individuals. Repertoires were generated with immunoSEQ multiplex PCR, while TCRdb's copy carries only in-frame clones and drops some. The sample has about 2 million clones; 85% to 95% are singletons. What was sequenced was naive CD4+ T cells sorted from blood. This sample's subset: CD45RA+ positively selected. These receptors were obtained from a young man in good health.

The CDR3: CASSSGWGGPGDYGYTF. CDR3 bases: TGTGCCAGCAGCTCCGGCTGGGGAGGCCCAGGGGACTATGGCTACACCTTC. The chain is built from TRBV5-4 and TRBJ1-2; perhaps TRBD1 as D (6 bases). CDR3 length: 17 residues. Germline CDR1 reads SGHNT; CDR2 reads YYREEE (reference sequence). V lost 3 bases and J 3 bases, leaving 21 bases between the germline ends.

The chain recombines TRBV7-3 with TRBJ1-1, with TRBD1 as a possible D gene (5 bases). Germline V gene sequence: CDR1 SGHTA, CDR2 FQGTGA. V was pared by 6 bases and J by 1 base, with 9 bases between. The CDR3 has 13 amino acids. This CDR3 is CASRKQENTEAFF. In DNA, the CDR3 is TGTGCCAGCAGAAAACAGGAGAACACTGAAGCTTTCTTT.